This TCR beta chain emerged from a study of cytomegalovirus exposure and HLA in healthy donors. The CDR3 runs 15 residues. Trimming took 1 base from V and 2 from J, leaving 12 bases between them. CDR1 and CDR2 (germline): SGHTA, FQGTGA. Primers: 60 Vbeta forward and 13 Jbeta reverse. Some clones are missing from TCRdb's copy, which holds only in-frame ones; the method was immunoSEQ multiplex PCR. Of approximately 89,000 clones detected, about 80% appear once; the ten largest clones hold about 9.4%. Sequencing was carried out using PBMCs. This chain connects TRBV7-3 to TRBJ2-7; D may be TRBD2 (6 bases). The TCR comes from a man aged 25 to 40 in good health and CMV-seropositive. CDR3 nucleotide sequence: TGTGCCAGCAGCTTAAATTGGGGAGGTGCCTACGAGCAGTACTTC. Protein sequence: CASSLNWGGAYEQYF.